This paragraph reports one T cell receptor beta chain. Its target antigen remains unknown. No per-base quality is available; no much larger clone lies one base away. These data belong to a study of identical twins (dated by TCRdb to about 2016). In terms of the full investigation: To test whether fetal clonotypes persist, this study deep-sequenced TCR alpha and beta repertoires from monozygotic twins, from unrelated adults of various ages, and from cord blood. To rule out contamination, the twin experiments were replicated at different times with different library preparation protocols.

The library relied on 5' RACE. The instrument given in TCRdb is Illumina HiSeq 2000. Template switching added a universal primer binding site, and the final cDNA carried a unique molecular identifier that allowed TCR cDNA molecules to be counted accurately. First-strand cDNA for TCR alpha and beta chains was synthesized from specific primers in the conserved constant-segment region. To control for contamination, every cDNA library was double barcoded, receiving both a SMART-Mk sample barcode and Illumina barcodes. Two successive PCR steps introduced TruSeq adapter sequences along with Illumina sample barcodes. Sequencing of the TCR alpha and beta cDNA libraries was done on the Illumina HiSeq platform using custom primers. Turning to the authors' computational methods: MiGEC processed the raw reads to extract unique molecular identifiers, while MiXCR was used to determine the CDR3 positions. For each individual, recombination models were inferred using an EM algorithm with the repgenHMM and IGoR tools. The analysis of shared clonotypes was done with the tcR package in R, with sharing normalized by the product of cloneset sizes. To study raw recombination free of thymic and clonal selection effects, out-of-frame nonproductive sequences were analyzed. TCRdb reprocessed the public reads (quality trimming at Q25 with fastp, clone calling with MiXCR) and kept in-frame beta chains. A single entry per CDR3 protein holds the most common genes and DNA from its merged rows. These V and J calls originate from TCRdb's pipeline instead of the authors' own analysis. The sample contains around 550,000 distinct CDR3 sequences, around 15% of them found a single time. Clones ranked in the top ten supply nearly 0.45% of the sample.

Every donor in the study was a healthy Caucasian. The twin cohort consisted of three pairs of female monozygotic twins, all aged about 18 to 29 years. Positive isolation kits from Invitrogen were used to isolate CD4+ and CD8+ T cell populations. Reading from cysteine to phenylalanine, the CDR3 counts 13 amino acids. This entry keeps only the CDR3 DNA: 39 bases, framed from base 1. From a lookup of the germline V gene (reference sequence), CDR1 and CDR2 are DFQATT and SNEGSKA. V was cut back by 0 bases and J by 12 bases, leaving a gap of 18 bases between them. Results and caveats for the whole study, not just this receptor: Abundant cord blood beta clonotypes had fewer insertions, young adult naive repertoires showed a similar but weaker trend, and memory repertoires showed no such trend. Because the same donors could not be followed over many years, the conclusions relied on cross-sectional statistical analysis. Zero-insertion analyses could be partly confounded by invariant T cells such as MAIT and iNKT, although diverse VJ usage argued against such confounding for most clonotypes. Excess twin sharing in beta out-of-frame sequences was weaker because fewer shared sequences lowered the signal-to-noise ratio. Out-of-frame TCR alpha sharing in monozygotic twins was systematically underestimated by recombination models, whereas sharing between unrelated individuals was in agreement with the recombination models. Compared with coincidental sharing between unrelated individuals, out-of-frame TCR alpha sequences shared between twins showed an excess of sequences with low generation probability.

The sample also formed part of further work on yellow fever vaccine responses in identical twins. The second investigation adds: The authors reported that the T cell response to vaccination in identical twins appeared partly convergent and partly personalized. In the study, vaccine-responding T cell clones were precisely tracked in identical twins.

The TCR originated in a young woman in good health. The chain is made from TRBV20-1 and TRBJ2-7; the D region is possibly TRBD1 or TRBD2, each matching across 5 bases. Material: CD4+ T cells sorted from blood. The DNA sequence is TGCAGTGCTAGAGATTCCGGGGATGGGGCTAGGTACTTC. Its translation reads: CSARDSGDGARYF.